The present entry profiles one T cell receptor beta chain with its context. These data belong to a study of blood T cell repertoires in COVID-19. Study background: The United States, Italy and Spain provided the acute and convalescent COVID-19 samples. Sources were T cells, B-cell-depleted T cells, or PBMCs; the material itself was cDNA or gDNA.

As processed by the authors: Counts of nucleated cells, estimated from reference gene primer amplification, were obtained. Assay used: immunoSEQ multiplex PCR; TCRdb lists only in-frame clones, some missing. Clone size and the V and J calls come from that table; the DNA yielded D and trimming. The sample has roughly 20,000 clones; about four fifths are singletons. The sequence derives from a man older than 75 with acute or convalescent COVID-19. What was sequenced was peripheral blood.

This CDR3 reads CASSRSVGLSGGPTDTQYF. DNA for the CDR3: TGTGCCAGCAGCCGAAGTGTGGGTTTAAGCGGGGGACCCACAGATACGCAGTATTTT. V and J are TRBV6-6 and TRBJ2-3, with 8 bases matching TRBD2. The germline gives CDR1 MNHNY, CDR2 SVGAGI (reference sequence). Trimming at V came to 6 bases and at J to 2 bases, leaving 19 bases not matched to a gene. This CDR3 contains 19 residues.